Here is one T cell receptor beta chain with its context. Its specificity is not known. If patients had autoimmune disease history or systemic immunosuppression, they were excluded. TCRdb's table, derived via immunoSEQ multiplex PCR, lists solely in-frame clones and lacks some. This table has under 110,000 clones, over 75% appearing once. This specimen comes from a study of OX40 agonist ivuxolimab in advanced cancers. Study details: Ivuxolimab was administered intravenously to patients at 0.01 to 10 mg/kg every 2 weeks. General study points: Blood T cells, both CD4+ and CD8+, expanded clonally by week 6 at 0.1 to 3.0 mg/kg. With doses of 0.1-3.0 mg/kg, partial responders showed among the lowest clonal expansion.

The CDR3 covers 14 residues. After removal of 6 bases from V and 6 bases from J, the junction contained 7 bases not matched to a gene. Germline V CDR1 and CDR2: SGDLS, YYNGEE. The TCR sequence derives from an adult with an advanced solid tumor such as melanoma, head and neck, liver or kidney cancer. This material consisted of CD4+ or CD8+ T cells sorted from blood, taken in a trial of the OX40 agonist ivuxolimab. The chain has TRBV9 and TRBJ2-3; TRBD2 agrees at 10 bases. This CDR3 is CASTGAGGEDTQYF. CDR3 in DNA: TGTGCCAGCACCGGAGCGGGGGGGGAGGATACGCAGTATTTT. Combining the CDR3 with reference TRBV9 and TRBJ2-3 gives the whole variable domain DSGVTQTPKHLITATGQRVTLRCSPRSGDLSVYWYQQSLDQGLQFLIQYYNGEERAKGNILERFSAQQFPDLHSELNLSSLELGDSALYFCASTGAGGEDTQYFGPGTRLTVL.